The clone carrying this TCR beta chain was counted ten times or more. What it binds is not known. One end of the junction is discordant with germline, which a read error may explain. These data belong to a study of T cells in Graves' hyperthyroidism and ophthalmopathy. Across the study: It was at initial diagnosis, before any treatment, that peripheral blood was collected. Overall study results and limits: Through a model of 13 V-J features, ophthalmopathy was separated from stable hyperthyroidism. Among thyroid clonotypes expanded above 0.001, most also appeared in blood.

RNA transcripts gave rise to amplified TCR beta CDR3 regions. Researchers ran a first-round RT-PCR on the TCR CDR3 using the HTBI primer set. Using its own MiXCR run on the multiplex PCR reads, TCRdb lists one record per CDR3 protein. The top ten clones hold over 40% of a sample with fewer than 350,000 distinct CDR3 sequences, about 21% of them seen once. Germline values: CDR1 MNHNS, CDR2 SASEGT. The CDR3 has 18 residues. The authors took PBMCs from 10 ml fresh peripheral blood. The chain recombines TRBV6-1 with TRBJ1-5, with a weak D call TRBD1 (6 bases). The source material was blood. The receptor was derived from a woman in her forties or fifties with Graves' hyperthyroidism. The CDR3 reads CASSQAPGGRGSNQPQHF. CDR3 nucleotides: TGTGCCAGCAGTCAAGCTCCGGGGGGCCGGGGTAGCAATCAGCCCCAGCATTTT.